Described below is a single T cell receptor beta chain sequence and its context. The assay was immunoSEQ multiplex PCR, and TCRdb's table has in-frame clones only and misses some. This table holds around 2,000,000 clones, approximately 95% found once. CD45RO-negative CD8 cells positively selected for CCR7 made up the naive population, which excluded terminally differentiated effector memory CD45RA+ cells. This record comes from a study of shared clonotypes between healthy human individuals. The V gene lost 0 bases and the J gene lost 5 bases, with 16 bases spanning the gap. The germline V gene has CDR1 SGHAT and CDR2 FQNNGV. The CDR3 totals 17 residues.

V usage is TRBV11-2 and J usage is TRBJ2-2; TRBD1 might be the D (7 bases). This sequence was found in a man between 18 and 29 years old in good health. Sequencing used naive CD8+ T cells sorted from blood. The CDR3 loop reads CASSLDQGGAWTGELFF. CDR3 in DNA: TGTGCCAGCAGCTTAGATCAGGGGGGAGCGTGGACCGGGGAGCTGTTTTTT.